The rows below give T cell receptor beta chains drawn from one sample of a study of PD-1 blockade in mismatch repair-deficient tumors. Produced via immunoSEQ multiplex PCR; TCRdb's table is partial and in-frame only. The repertoire consists of just under 10,000 clones, with approximately 86% occurring once and the leading ten covering roughly a fifth. Antigens of these TCRs are unknown. Sequencing used cells cultured in vitro, obtained from a patient treated with pembrolizumab. Receptors were obtained from an adult with mismatch repair-deficient cancer. CDR3s include the opening cysteine and the closing phenylalanine or tryptophan. The order of the fields is V gene, D gene, J gene, clone size, CDR3 DNA, CDR3 protein. D genes are given only for firm matches. A row's size may be missing; if present it is once, few, many or a size class.

V: TRBV7-9; D: TRBD2; J: TRBJ2-2; size: NA; DNA: TGTGCCAGCAAGACCCCGGGACTATCGAACACCGGGGAGCTGTTTTTT; CDR3: CASKTPGLSNTGELFF
V: TRBV11-1; D: TRBD2; J: TRBJ2-3; size: NA; DNA: TGTGCCAGCAGCCCCACCTACCCCGGACTAGCGGGAGTTGAAGATACGCAGTATTTT; CDR3: CASSPTYPGLAGVEDTQYF
V: TRBV5-1; D: NA; J: TRBJ2-3; size: NA; DNA: TGCGCCAGCAGCTTGGTCCCAGATACGCAGTATTTT; CDR3: CASSLVPDTQYF
V: TRBV5-1; D: NA; J: TRBJ2-5; size: NA; DNA: TGCGCCAGCAGCTTGGCCGGGGAGACCCAGTACTTC; CDR3: CASSLAGETQYF
V: TRBV7-9; D: NA; J: TRBJ1-1; size: NA; DNA: TGTGCCAGCAGCCGGGACGGGAACACTGAAGCTTTCTTT; CDR3: CASSRDGNTEAFF
V: TRBV6-1; D: NA; J: TRBJ2-1; size: NA; DNA: TGTGCCAGCAGTGACATCCCCCCCAAGTTCTACAATGAGCAGTTCTTC; CDR3: CASSDIPPKFYNEQFF
V: TRBV15; D: NA; J: TRBJ2-1; size: NA; DNA: TGTGCCACCAGCAGAGAACCGACCTACAATGAGCAGTTCTTC; CDR3: CATSREPTYNEQFF
V: TRBV11-1; D: TRBD1; J: TRBJ1-1; size: NA; DNA: TGTGCCAGCAGCTCCTGGACGGCAGGGGGGACTGAAGCTTTCTTT; CDR3: CASSSWTAGGTEAFF
V: TRBV19; D: NA; J: TRBJ2-2; size: NA; DNA: TGTGCCAGTAGTATTTGGGGGGTCACCGGGGAGCTGTTTTTT; CDR3: CASSIWGVTGELFF
V: TRBV7-9; D: TRBD2; J: TRBJ2-1; size: NA; DNA: TGTGCCAGCAGCTTGGTACTAGCGGTATACAATGAGCAGTTCTTC; CDR3: CASSLVLAVYNEQFF
V: TRBV5-5; D: NA; J: TRBJ1-6; size: NA; DNA: TGTGCTAGCAGCTTGGGATCAGTCCCCTCCTATAATTCACCCCTCCACTTT; CDR3: CASSLGSVPSYNSPLHF
V: TRBV11-3; D: TRBD2; J: TRBJ2-7; size: NA; DNA: TGTGCCAGCAGCTTAGTCCCGACTAGCGGGGGAGTCTACGAGCAGTACTTC; CDR3: CASSLVPTSGGVYEQYF
V: TRBV7-9; D: NA; J: TRBJ2-1; size: NA; DNA: TGTGCCAGCAGCCAAGGGGCGTTCCTCATTGAGCAGTTCTTC; CDR3: CASSQGAFLIEQFF
V: TRBV7-8; D: TRBD2; J: TRBJ2-3; size: NA; DNA: TGTGCCAGCAGCTTTTTCAGAGCGGGAGTGGGGTACAGCACAGATACGCAGTATTTT; CDR3: CASSFFRAGVGYSTDTQYF
V: TRBV28; D: TRBD2; J: TRBJ2-3; size: NA; DNA: TGTGCCAGCAGTTCCCCCGGGGGGGGACTCACAGATACGCAGTATTTT; CDR3: CASSSPGGGLTDTQYF
V: TRBV9; D: TRBD2; J: TRBJ2-1; size: NA; DNA: TGTGCCAGCAGCCCCAGTTTAGAGGGGTGGACTAGCGGGAGGCACAATGAGCAGTTCTTC; CDR3: CASSPSLEGWTSGRHNEQFF
V: TRBV4-2; D: NA; J: TRBJ2-7; size: NA; DNA: TGTGCCAGCAGCCAAGATCTTGGTAGCTACGAGCAGTACTTC; CDR3: CASSQDLGSYEQYF
V: TRBV27; D: TRBD1; J: TRBJ2-1; size: NA; DNA: TGTGCCAGCAGTTTATCGGGACAGGGAACTTACAATGAGCAGTTCTTC; CDR3: CASSLSGQGTYNEQFF
V: TRBV19; D: TRBD1; J: TRBJ1-2; size: NA; DNA: TGTGCCAGTAGTATTATTAAACAGGGGCGGAATGGCTACACCTTC; CDR3: CASSIIKQGRNGYTF
V: TRBV30; D: NA; J: TRBJ1-1; size: NA; DNA: TGTGCCTGGAGCCATCAGGGGCTGGGCACTGAAGCTTTCTTT; CDR3: CAWSHQGLGTEAFF
V: TRBV5-5; D: TRBD1; J: TRBJ1-2; size: NA; DNA: TGTGCCAGCAGCTTTTACCTGACAGGGGGCGGCTATGGCTACACCTTC; CDR3: CASSFYLTGGGYGYTF
V: TRBV9; D: TRBD2; J: TRBJ2-1; size: NA; DNA: TGTGCCAGCAGCGTCCTTGGCGGGGGTTCCTACAATGAGCAGTTCTTC; CDR3: CASSVLGGGSYNEQFF
V: TRBV7-3; D: NA; J: TRBJ2-7; size: few; DNA: TGTGCCAGCAGCGCCGGACTGAGGGACTACGAGCAGTACTTC; CDR3: CASSAGLRDYEQYF
V: TRBV7-2; D: NA; J: TRBJ2-6; size: NA; DNA: TGTGCCAGCAGCTTTGGAGGCTCTGGGGCCAACGTCCTGACTTTC; CDR3: CASSFGGSGANVLTF
V: TRBV11-3; D: NA; J: TRBJ2-1; size: NA; DNA: TGTGCCAGCAGCTTAGAGGGGGGCCATGAGCAGTTCTTC; CDR3: CASSLEGGHEQFF
V: TRBV18; D: NA; J: TRBJ2-2; size: NA; DNA: TGTGCCAGCTCACTCCGACAGGCCCTGAACACCGGGGAGCTGTTTTTT; CDR3: CASSLRQALNTGELFF
V: TRBV7-8; D: NA; J: TRBJ2-3; size: NA; DNA: TGTGCCAGCAGCTTATCTTTAGCGAGTACCACAGATACGCAGTATTTT; CDR3: CASSLSLASTTDTQYF
V: TRBV14; D: TRBD2; J: TRBJ2-3; size: NA; DNA: TGTGCCAGCAGCCTGGTGAGCGGGAGTGGGGCAGATACGCAGTATTTT; CDR3: CASSLVSGSGADTQYF
V: TRBV7-8; D: NA; J: TRBJ1-4; size: NA; DNA: TGTGCCAGCAGCATACAGCGGACTAATGAAAAACTGTTTTTT; CDR3: CASSIQRTNEKLFF
V: TRBV5-1; D: TRBD1; J: TRBJ2-7; size: few; DNA: TGCGCCAGCAGCTTGGCCCCGGACAGGGCAGGCGAGCAGTACTTC; CDR3: CASSLAPDRAGEQYF
V: TRBV19; D: TRBD2; J: TRBJ2-7; size: NA; DNA: TGTGCCAGTAGTATATCGAGGCTAGCGGGCGCGTACGAGCAGTACTTC; CDR3: CASSISRLAGAYEQYF
V: TRBV19; D: NA; J: TRBJ2-1; size: NA; DNA: TGTGCCAGTAGTATAAACGGGTACTCCTACAATGAGCAGTTCTTC; CDR3: CASSINGYSYNEQFF
V: TRBV30; D: NA; J: TRBJ2-1; size: NA; DNA: TGTGCCTGGAGGGCCAAGCGCCTAGCGTTGTATGAGCAGTTCTTC; CDR3: CAWRAKRLALYEQFF
V: TRBV6-5; D: NA; J: TRBJ1-3; size: once; DNA: TGTGCCAGCAGTCAGGACGGGTCCTCTGGAAACACCATATATTTT; CDR3: CASSQDGSSGNTIYF
V: TRBV5-4; D: TRBD1; J: TRBJ2-5; size: NA; DNA: TGTGCCAGCAGCTGGACAGGCCTGGGAGAGACCCAGTACTTC; CDR3: CASSWTGLGETQYF
V: TRBV14; D: NA; J: TRBJ2-1; size: NA; DNA: TGTGCCAGCAGCCACCCGACAGTGTACAATGAGCAGTTCTTC; CDR3: CASSHPTVYNEQFF
V: TRBV4-2; D: NA; J: TRBJ1-6; size: NA; DNA: TGTGCCAGCAGAACCGGGGACACCTCCAATTCACCCCTCCACTTT; CDR3: CASRTGDTSNSPLHF
V: TRBV14; D: NA; J: TRBJ2-7; size: NA; DNA: TGTGCCAGCAGCCAACCGGGGACCCAGAACCCATTCGAGCAGTACTTC; CDR3: CASSQPGTQNPFEQYF
V: TRBV27; D: TRBD1; J: TRBJ1-2; size: NA; DNA: TGTGCCAGCCGGAATCCGGGACAGGGGAGAGATGGCTACACCTTC; CDR3: CASRNPGQGRDGYTF
V: TRBV11-3; D: NA; J: TRBJ2-5; size: NA; DNA: TGTGCCAGCAGCTTCGGTCTCCAAGAGACCCAGTACTTC; CDR3: CASSFGLQETQYF
V: TRBV5-1; D: NA; J: TRBJ1-1; size: NA; DNA: TGCGCCAGCAGCTTGAGCGGGGGGACTGAAGCTTTCTTT; CDR3: CASSLSGGTEAFF
V: TRBV7-3; D: TRBD2; J: TRBJ2-1; size: NA; DNA: TGTGCCAGCAGCTTCCTCCCGGGACAGGGACTAGCGGGGGGCCTCATCAATGAGCAGTTCTTC; CDR3: CASSFLPGQGLAGGLINEQFF
V: TRBV27; D: NA; J: TRBJ2-7; size: NA; DNA: TGTGCCAGCGGGCCACTGTTCAACGAGCAGTACTTC; CDR3: CASGPLFNEQYF
V: TRBV4-2; D: TRBD2; J: TRBJ2-7; size: NA; DNA: TGTGCCAGCAGCCAATCGCTAGCGGCGAGCTCCTACGAGCAGTACTTC; CDR3: CASSQSLAASSYEQYF
V: TRBV6-1; D: NA; J: TRBJ1-1; size: NA; DNA: TGTGCCAGCAGTGAACGGCCCCCTTCCTCCACTGAAGCTTTCTTT; CDR3: CASSERPPSSTEAFF
V: TRBV5-1; D: NA; J: TRBJ1-4; size: few; DNA: TGCGCCAGCAGCTTGACGTCGCAGGGGAGTGAAAAACTGTTTTTT; CDR3: CASSLTSQGSEKLFF
V: TRBV6-1; D: TRBD1; J: TRBJ2-1; size: NA; DNA: TGTGCCAGCAGTGAAGCCGTCAGGGGGAGTTACAATGAGCAGTTCTTC; CDR3: CASSEAVRGSYNEQFF
V: TRBV28; D: NA; J: TRBJ1-5; size: few; DNA: TGTGCCAGCAGTTTATGGAGGGGAGAGCAATCAGCCCAGCATTTT; CDR3: CASSLWRGEQSAQHF
V: TRBV18; D: NA; J: TRBJ1-6; size: NA; DNA: TGTGCCAGCTCACCACCGGGCAGGGTGGATTCACCCCTCCACTTT; CDR3: CASSPPGRVDSPLHF
V: TRBV4-2; D: NA; J: TRBJ1-2; size: NA; DNA: TGTGCCAGCAGTGGTGGCGATAACTATGGCTACACCTTC; CDR3: CASSGGDNYGYTF
V: TRBV6-5; D: NA; J: TRBJ2-1; size: NA; DNA: TGTGCCAGCAGTCGTACCCTCCGCAATGAGCAGTTCTTC; CDR3: CASSRTLRNEQFF